Below are 29 T cell receptor beta chains sequenced from a single sample in a study of blood T cells in healthy people across ages. Then a second PCR, running roughly 7 to 11 cycles, was carried out with a sample-barcoded 5' primer and a J-beta primer mix. TCRdb fed the 5' RACE reads into MiXCR, producing one record per CDR3 protein. The repertoire holds roughly 730,000 distinct CDR3 sequences, with around three fifths as singletons. Sequenced sample: blood. These receptor sequences come from a man aged 35-49 years in good health.

To note about this clonotype: One end of the junction varies from germline; a read error may be responsible. The J gene is TRBJ2-2, the V gene TRBV27; no firm D call. CDR1 and CDR2 from the germline V gene are MNHEY and SMNVEV (reference sequence). The CDR3 is 13 amino acids. CDR3 in DNA: TGTGCCAGCAGTGTATCTGGGACCGGGGAGCTGTTTTTT. Amino acid sequence: CASSVSGTGELFF.

CDR3 nucleotide sequence: TGTGCCAGCAGCTCAGACAGGCGCACATATGGCTACACCTTC. This gives the protein CASSSDRRTYGYTF. This chain uses TRBV3-1 with TRBJ1-2, with D possibly being TRBD1 (6 bases). Germline V gene data show CDR1 as LGHDT and CDR2 as YNNKEL (reference sequence). V dropped 5 bases and J dropped 5 bases, with 15 bases sitting between them. CDR3 size: 14 residues.

The V and J genes are TRBV6-6 and TRBJ2-4; D ambiguous. Deletions cut 2 bases from V and 4 bases from J, with 15 bases between. The V gene's germline CDR1 is MNHNY and CDR2 SVGAGI (reference sequence). CDR3 size: 16 residues. As DNA, the CDR3 is TGTGCCAGCAGTTACGGCTTATTAACCGGGAAAAACATTCAGTACTTC. The encoded protein is CASSYGLLTGKNIQYF.

This clonotype was seen a handful of times. The V call is TRBV29-1, the J call TRBJ2-2; D gene uncertain. This CDR3 has 12 amino acids. Looked up from germline, CDR1 is SQVTM and CDR2 is ANQGSEA. Trimming took 5 bases from V and 6 from J, leaving 10 bases between them. The CDR3 sequence is CSVFDVSGELFF. The CDR3 DNA reads TGCAGCGTTTTTGATGTATCCGGGGAGCTGTTTTTT.

V is TRBV5-4 and J is TRBJ2-4; the D is unclear. The CDR3 sequence is 13 residues long. V was trimmed by 0 bases and J by 6 bases, leaving 7 bases between them. Germline CDR1 is SGHNT and CDR2 is YYREEE (reference sequence). CDR3 loop: CASSLDVRNIQYF. CDR3 sequence (DNA): TGTGCCAGCAGCTTGGACGTTAGAAACATTCAGTACTTC.

The chain carries TRBV7-8 and TRBJ1-6, with 7 bases lining up with TRBD1. V lost 5 bases to trimming and J lost 8 bases; unmatched junction nucleotides: 9. CDR3 length: 15 amino acids. Germline V lookup: CDR1 SGHVS, CDR2 FQNEAQ. The CDR3 nucleotides read TGTGCCAGCAGCCCCCGACAGGGCTCCGATTCACCCCTCCACTTT. As protein: CASSPRQGSDSPLHF. The full variable domain, with the rest looked up from reference TRBV7-8 and TRBJ1-6, is GAGVSQSPRYKVAKRGQDVALRCDPISGHVSLFWYQQALGQGPEFLTYFQNEAQLDKSGLPSDRFFAERPEGSVSTLKIQRTQQEDSAVYLCASSPRQGSDSPLHFGNGTRLTVT.

The chain joins TRBV20-1 to TRBJ2-7, with a weak D call TRBD2 (6 bases). In germline, CDR1 is DFQATT, CDR2 SNEGSKA (reference sequence). The CDR3 spans 14 residues. V lost 1 base to trimming and J lost 2 bases, with 12 bases between them. CDR3 DNA: TGCAGTGCTAGAGTTGTGGGAGGCACCTACGAGCAGTACTTC. Translation gives CSARVVGGTYEQYF.

The V gene is TRBV29-1, the J gene TRBJ2-1; TRBD2 agrees at 15 bases. With 6 bases clipped from V and 4 bases from J, the junction kept 7 bases outside the gene matches. This CDR3 region has 16 residues. Germline V gene lookup returns CDR1 SQVTM and CDR2 ANQGSEA. DNA of the CDR3: TGCAGCGTGGGACTAGCGGGGGGACAAATATACAATGAGCAGTTCTTC. Translating gives CSVGLAGGQIYNEQFF.

J is TRBJ2-2 and V is TRBV4-2; D not resolved. The CDR3 runs to 14 residues. Between the trimmed V and J ends, which lost 1 base and 2 bases, there was a span of 5 bases. Per the germline V gene, CDR1 is LGHNA and CDR2 is YNFKEQ. In DNA, the CDR3 is TGTGCCAGCAGCCAAGGACTTAACACCGGGGAGCTGTTTTTT. Translation: CASSQGLNTGELFF.

The V and J genes are TRBV5-1 and TRBJ2-1, with 7 bases that match TRBD1. V was clipped by 5 bases and J by 4 bases; unmatched bases: 6. The CDR3 length is 14 residues. Looked up from germline, CDR1 is SGHRS and CDR2 is YFSETQ. This CDR3 reads CASRPGTAYNEQFF. The CDR3 bases are TGCGCCAGCAGACCTGGGACAGCATACAATGAGCAGTTCTTC.

The chain couples TRBV28 to TRBJ2-3, with TRBD1 matching over 10 bases. CDR1 is MDHEN, CDR2 SYDVKM, per germline. The CDR3 spans 16 residues. Germline trimming cut 4 bases from V and 3 bases from J; bases unmatched to any gene: 7. This chain's CDR3 is CASSSRQGARTDTQYF. The DNA for the CDR3 is TGTGCCAGCAGTTCCCGACAGGGGGCACGGACAGATACGCAGTATTTT. The full variable domain, completed using reference TRBV28 and TRBJ2-3, is DVKVTQSSRYLVKRTGEKVFLECVQDMDHENMFWYRQDPGLGLRLIYFSYDVKMKEKGDIPEGYSVSREKKERFSLILESASTNQTSMYLCASSSRQGARTDTQYFGPGTRLTVL.

The chain carries TRBV10-3 and TRBJ2-3, with D perhaps matching TRBD1 or TRBD2 (5 bases each). V was cut by 0 bases and J by 5 bases, with 21 bases left in between. This CDR3 is 18 amino acids long. Germline lookup yields CDR1 ENHRY and CDR2 SYGVKD. CDR3 loop: CAISESRSGQGAGDTQYF. The CDR3 DNA follows: TGTGCCATCAGTGAGTCGAGGTCGGGGCAAGGGGCAGGAGATACGCAGTATTTT.

This chain links TRBV2 with TRBJ2-5; 8 bases are shared with TRBD1. Per germline, CDR1 SNHLY and CDR2 FYNNEI. V lost 3 bases to trimming and J lost 5 bases; unmatched junction nucleotides: 11. The length of the CDR3 is 16 residues. The CDR3 sequence: CASSDVRGRGLETQYF. CDR3 nucleotide sequence: TGTGCCAGCAGTGATGTCCGCGGCAGGGGGCTGGAGACCCAGTACTTC.

J is TRBJ2-5 and V is TRBV20-1; D is unclear. The V end was cut by 6 bases, the J end by 1 base, with 12 bases between. The CDR3 has 13 amino acids. The germline gives CDR1 DFQATT, CDR2 SNEGSKA (reference sequence). Here the CDR3 DNA reads TGCAGTGCCAGTGGGGTTGTCCAAGAGACCCAGTACTTC. Translation gives CSASGVVQETQYF.

J is TRBJ2-1 and V is TRBV28, with a possible D match to TRBD2 (7 bases). Germline V gene sequence: CDR1 MDHEN, CDR2 SYDVKM. This CDR3 spans 17 amino acids. Deletions cut 4 bases from V and 5 bases from J, with 21 bases between. DNA for the CDR3: TGTGCCAGCAGTTCGGGGGGCCTCTCACGATTTAACAATGAGCAGTTCTTC. Its translation: CASSSGGLSRFNNEQFF.

This clonotype showed up just a few times. The V call is TRBV6-4, the J call TRBJ2-1, with TRBD1 matching 10 bases. Germline V gene sequence: CDR1 MRHNA, CDR2 SNTAGT. The CDR3 has 16 amino acids. V shed 3 bases, J shed 4 bases, and the junction held 6 bases outside the gene matches. The CDR3 DNA reads as TGTGCCAGCAGTGAAGAGGCGGGACAGGGGTACAATGAGCAGTTCTTC. Translation: CASSEEAGQGYNEQFF.

V usage is TRBV4-2 and J usage is TRBJ2-5; D gene ambiguous. The end of the DNA is better explained by TRBJ2-7, so the J call may be wrong. The CDR3 is 13 residues long. Per the germline V gene, CDR1 is LGHNA and CDR2 is YNFKEQ. This CDR3 is CASSQRLAYEQYF. The CDR3 DNA is TGTGCCAGCAGCCAAAGGTTGGCCTACGAGCAGTACTTC.

The rearrangement joins TRBV9 to TRBJ2-1, with D possibly matching TRBD1 (6 bases). The CDR3 totals 16 residues. Trimming shortened V by 3 bases and J by 0 bases, and 13 bases separated the two germline ends. The germline V gene has CDR1 SGDLS and CDR2 YYNGEE. The CDR3 here is CASSANRASSYNEQFF. CDR3 DNA: TGTGCCAGCAGCGCGAACAGGGCGAGCTCCTACAATGAGCAGTTCTTC. Full variable domain (remainder filled in from reference TRBV9 and TRBJ2-1): DSGVTQTPKHLITATGQRVTLRCSPRSGDLSVYWYQQSLDQGLQFLIQYYNGEERAKGNILERFSAQQFPDLHSELNLSSLELGDSALYFCASSANRASSYNEQFFGPGTRLTVL.

The chain is built from TRBV12-3 or TRBV12-4 and TRBJ2-7; possible D gene TRBD2, 5 bases. The CDR3 totals 13 residues. V was trimmed by 2 bases and J by 7 bases, leaving 12 bases between them. The DNA for the CDR3 is TGTGCCAGCAGTTTACTTAGCGTTAGTGAGCAGTACTTC. This codes for CASSLLSVSEQYF.

A few counts support this clonotype. The V and J genes are TRBV5-1 and TRBJ2-1, with D perhaps TRBD1 (5 bases). Trimming removed 4 bases from V and 9 bases from J, with 20 bases in between. The germline gives CDR1 SGHRS, CDR2 YFSETQ. The CDR3 extends over 15 amino acids. The CDR3 protein is CASSRTVQGSREQFF. As DNA, the CDR3 is TGCGCCAGCAGCCGAACCGTTCAGGGATCCCGTGAGCAGTTCTTC.

The V call is TRBV5-1, the J call TRBJ2-3; 7 bases are a match to TRBD2. J lost 6 bases, V lost 2 bases, and 9 bases had no gene match. The CDR3 spans 15 residues. The germline CDR1 and CDR2 sequences are SGHRS and YFSETQ. The CDR3 sequence is CASSLEGREMDTQYF. The CDR3 DNA sequence: TGCGCCAGCAGCTTAGAAGGGCGGGAGATGGATACGCAGTATTTT.

V and J are TRBV5-1 and TRBJ1-2, with 7 bases fitting TRBD1. CDR1 and CDR2 (germline): SGHRS, YFSETQ. Unmatched junction bases numbered 8, after V lost 5 bases and J lost 4 bases. This CDR3 comprises 14 residues. CDR3 DNA: TGCGCCAGCAGTGAAGCGGGACAGAGCTATGGCTACACCTTC. Its protein is CASSEAGQSYGYTF.

The chain employs TRBV15 and TRBJ1-2; a possible D gene is TRBD1 (6 bases). The CDR3 contains 15 residues. Germline V lookup: CDR1 LNHNV, CDR2 YYDKDF (reference sequence). Trimming removed 5 bases at V and 2 bases at J, with 15 bases between. CDR3 protein: CATSDETGRNYGYTF. As DNA, the CDR3 is TGTGCCACCAGCGATGAGACAGGTCGGAACTATGGCTACACCTTC.

The rearrangement uses TRBV18 and TRBJ2-1; D uncertain. V shed 2 bases and J shed 5 bases, with 7 bases lying between them. This CDR3 is 13 amino acids long. Germline CDR1 reads KGHSH; CDR2 reads LQKENI. The CDR3 sequence: CASSPGVHNEQFF. In nucleotides, the CDR3 is TGTGCCAGCTCACCAGGGGTCCACAATGAGCAGTTCTTC. The complete variable domain, with remaining parts taken from reference TRBV18 and TRBJ2-1, reads NAGVMQNPRHLVRRRGQEARLRCSPMKGHSHVYWYRQLPEEGLKFMVYLQKENIIDESGMPKERFSAEFPKEGPSILRIQQVVRGDSAAYFCASSPGVHNEQFFGPGTRLTVL.

The V and J genes are TRBV11-2 and TRBJ2-1; 11 nucleotides line up with TRBD2. Looked up from germline, CDR1 is SGHAT and CDR2 is FQNNGV. The ends lost 5 bases at V and 4 bases at J; junction bases unmatched: 13. The CDR3 runs 18 residues. This CDR3 reads CASSPLAGATGGYNEQFF. The CDR3 region has the DNA TGTGCCAGCAGCCCACTAGCGGGAGCCACTGGGGGTTACAATGAGCAGTTCTTC.

This chain connects TRBV14 to TRBJ2-2; a weak D match, TRBD1 (5 bases). The V and J ends lost 1 base and 9 bases respectively, with 9 bases between them. The germline gives CDR1 SGHDN, CDR2 FVKESK. The CDR3 consists of 13 residues. In DNA, the CDR3 is TGTGCCAGCAGCCAAGGGTGGGGCAGGGAGCTGTTTTTT. Translating it yields CASSQGWGRELFF. The whole variable domain, remainder taken from reference TRBV14 and TRBJ2-2, is EAGVTQFPSHSVIEKGQTVTLRCDPISGHDNLYWYRRVMGKEIKFLLHFVKESKQDESGMPNNRFLAERTGGTYSTLKVQPAELEDSGVYFCASSQGWGRELFFGEGSRLTVL.

This clonotype has more than one count but fewer than ten. V usage is TRBV6-5 and J usage is TRBJ2-5; D uncertain. CDR1 and CDR2 from the germline V gene are MNHEY and SVGAGI. V dropped 8 bases and J dropped 5 bases, with 15 bases sitting between them. The CDR3 loop spans 13 amino acids. The CDR3: CASGRSALETQYF. For the CDR3, the DNA is TGTGCCAGCGGACGCTCGGCGTTGGAGACCCAGTACTTC.

The chain carries TRBV12-3 or TRBV12-4 and TRBJ2-7; no clear D. The CDR3 totals 16 residues. V was clipped by 4 bases and J by 7 bases, with 23 bases between them. The CDR3 region has the DNA TGTGCCAGCAGTTCTGACCCTCCCGGACCCTACAATGAGCAGTACTTC. Translating it yields CASSSDPPGPYNEQYF.

This clonotype was observed at least ten times. The gene calls are TRBV27 and TRBJ2-6; no firm D call. The length of the CDR3 is 13 residues. CDR1 is MNHEY, CDR2 SMNVEV, per germline (reference sequence). V lost 6 bases and J 2 bases, leaving 5 bases between the germline ends. The chain's CDR3 is CASSLAGANVLTF. The CDR3 nucleotides read TGTGCCAGCAGCTTAGCTGGGGCCAACGTCCTGACTTTC.